This TCR beta chain was captured in a study of T cells in Graves' hyperthyroidism and ophthalmopathy. The CDR3 is 14 residues long. V was shortened by 1 base and J by 3 bases, with 9 bases between the two germline ends. Germline CDR1 reads SGHTA; CDR2 reads FQGNSA. Reasons for excluding patients were uncontrolled infection, other autoimmune disease, pregnancy or lactation. Orbital computed tomography, thyroid ultrasound, serum thyroxine and TRAb, and clinical symptoms together informed the diagnoses. Researchers amplified the TCR beta CDR3 regions from RNA transcripts. TCR CDR3 underwent first-round RT-PCR with the HTBI primer set. TCRdb re-called the multiplex PCR reads through MiXCR, storing one row per CDR3 protein. Here the sample spans a few hundred thousand distinct CDR3 sequences, around 46% being singletons. Study outcomes and limitations: A median approximately 6.8 months before onset, the model predicted ophthalmopathy. Most expanded thyroid clonotypes above 0.001 recurred in blood.

This clonotype was seen only a few times. What it recognizes is unknown. Specimen: peripheral blood or thyroid tissue (not recorded which). The clonotype comes from a woman younger than 30 with Graves' hyperthyroidism. This chain joins TRBV7-2 and TRBJ1-1; D not resolved. CDR3: CASSLEVGYTEAFF. DNA of the CDR3: TGTGCCAGCAGCTTAGAAGTTGGGTACACTGAAGCTTTCTTT.